This TCR beta chain derives from a study of blood T cells in healthy people across ages. Study results and limitations: Versus aged donors, long-lived donors had higher diversity and more naive CD4+ cells. Naive T cell percentage showed a strong correlation with TCR beta diversity.

A second PCR, run for about 6 to 12 cycles, used a sample-barcoded 5' primer plus a J-beta primer mix. A template-switch adaptor with 12 random nucleotides tagged each cDNA molecule. A single record per CDR3 protein comes from TCRdb applying MiXCR to the 5' RACE reads. The sample includes some 1,800,000 distinct CDR3 sequences, about two fifths of them seen just once. Germline CDR1 and CDR2: MNHEY and SMNVEV (reference sequence). This CDR3 spans 14 amino acids. V was trimmed by 6 bases and J by 2 bases, leaving 8 bases between them. Details on this clonotype: The antigen remains undetermined.

The receptor was isolated from a human donor in good health. V usage is TRBV27 and J usage is TRBJ2-6; D remains ambiguous. Sequencing input: blood. CDR3 DNA: TGTGCCAGCAGACCCTCCCCTGGGGCCAACGTCCTGACTTTC. Protein product: CASRPSPGANVLTF.